This T cell receptor beta chain was captured in a study of response to subunit inactivated influenza vaccine. This clonotype has a handful of counts. The antigen is not known. TCRdb re-called the RT-PCR reads through MiXCR, storing one row per CDR3 protein. The data contain roughly 500,000 distinct CDR3 sequences, about 17% of them singletons. Findings and limits, study-wide: Seasonal influenza vaccination, on each occasion, was suggested by the authors to recruit few new T cells.

Losses at the gene ends were 10 bases for V and 1 base for J; bases not matched to a gene: 20. This CDR3 is built from 19 residues. The source is a man between 50 and 70 years old who received an inactivated influenza vaccine. The chain employs TRBV12-3 or TRBV12-4 and TRBJ2-3; 10 bases fit TRBD2. The sequencing used CD4+ T cells sorted from PBMCs, collected around 25 months after vaccination. The CDR3 is CAICFFPSGRRDRTDTQYF. In DNA form, the CDR3 reads TGTGCCATCTGTTTTTTTCCTAGCGGGAGACGGGATCGCACAGATACGCAGTATTTT.